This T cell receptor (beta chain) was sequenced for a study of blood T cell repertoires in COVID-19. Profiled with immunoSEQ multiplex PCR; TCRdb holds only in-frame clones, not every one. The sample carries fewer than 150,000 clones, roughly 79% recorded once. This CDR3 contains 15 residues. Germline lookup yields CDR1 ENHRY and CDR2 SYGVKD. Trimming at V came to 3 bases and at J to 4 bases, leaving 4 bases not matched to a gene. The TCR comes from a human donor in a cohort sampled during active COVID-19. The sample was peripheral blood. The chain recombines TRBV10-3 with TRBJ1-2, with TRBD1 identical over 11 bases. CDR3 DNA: TGTGCCATCAGTGAAACCGGGACAGGGGGCTATGGCTACACCTTC. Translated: CAISETGTGGYGYTF.